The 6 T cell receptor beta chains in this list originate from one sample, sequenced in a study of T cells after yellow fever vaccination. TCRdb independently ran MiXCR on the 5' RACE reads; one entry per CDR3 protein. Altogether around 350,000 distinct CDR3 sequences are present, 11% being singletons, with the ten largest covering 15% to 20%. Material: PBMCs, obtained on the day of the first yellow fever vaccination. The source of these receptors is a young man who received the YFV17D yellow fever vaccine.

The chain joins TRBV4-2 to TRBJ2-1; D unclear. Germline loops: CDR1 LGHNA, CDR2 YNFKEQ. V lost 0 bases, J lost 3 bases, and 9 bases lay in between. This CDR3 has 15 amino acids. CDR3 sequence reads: CASSQELGDYNEQFF. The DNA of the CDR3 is TGTGCCAGCAGCCAAGAACTTGGGGACTACAATGAGCAGTTCTTC.

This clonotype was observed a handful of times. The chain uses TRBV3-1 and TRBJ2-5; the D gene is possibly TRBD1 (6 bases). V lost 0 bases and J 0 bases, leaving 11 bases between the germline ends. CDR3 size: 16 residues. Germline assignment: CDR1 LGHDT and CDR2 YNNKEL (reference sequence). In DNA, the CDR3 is TGTGCCAGCAGCCAAGATGGGACACAGTACCAAGAGACCCAGTACTTC. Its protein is CASSQDGTQYQETQYF.

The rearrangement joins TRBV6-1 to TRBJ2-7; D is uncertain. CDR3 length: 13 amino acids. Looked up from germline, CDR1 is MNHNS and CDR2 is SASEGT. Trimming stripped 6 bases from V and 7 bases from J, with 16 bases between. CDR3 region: CASSPGPLGEQYV. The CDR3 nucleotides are TGTGCCAGCAGCCCTGGACCCCTTGGGGAGCAGTACGTC.

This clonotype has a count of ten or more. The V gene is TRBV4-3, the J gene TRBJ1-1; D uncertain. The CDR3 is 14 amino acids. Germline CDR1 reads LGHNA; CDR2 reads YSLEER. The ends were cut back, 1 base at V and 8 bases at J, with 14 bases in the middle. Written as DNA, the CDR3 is TGCGCCAGCAGCCAAGGGAAGAACCGAAACGAAGCTTTCTTT. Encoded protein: CASSQGKNRNEAFF.

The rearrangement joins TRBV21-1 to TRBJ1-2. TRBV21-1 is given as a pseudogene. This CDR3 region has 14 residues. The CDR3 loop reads CASSKVRSSYGYTF. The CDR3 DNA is TGTGCCAGCAGCAAAGTGCGTTCGAGCTATGGCTACACCTTC.

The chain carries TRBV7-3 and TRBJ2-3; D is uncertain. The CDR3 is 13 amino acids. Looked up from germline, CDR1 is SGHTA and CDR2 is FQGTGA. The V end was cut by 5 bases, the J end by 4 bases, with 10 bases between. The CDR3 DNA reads TGTGCCAGCAGCCCATCCCCCCCAGATACGCAGTATTTT. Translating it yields CASSPSPPDTQYF. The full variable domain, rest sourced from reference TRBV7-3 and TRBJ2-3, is GAGVSQTPSNKVTEKGKYVELRCDPISGHTALYWYRQSLGQGPEFLIYFQGTGAADDSGLPNDRFFAVRPEGSVSTLKIQRTERGDSAVYLCASSPSPPDTQYFGPGTRLTVL.